This T cell receptor beta chain was recovered during a study of neurological immune-mediated disorders. Findings of the study overall: Private repertoires in all groups were suggested by the finding that expanded clones across subjects shared no CDR3 amino acid sequences.

TCRdb redid the calling of the 5' RACE reads with MiXCR, one entry per CDR3 protein. Among about 48,000 distinct CDR3 sequences listed, 5.8% were seen once. CDR1 SQVTM and CDR2 ANQGSEA come from the germline V gene. Trimming took off 7 bases at V and 6 bases at J, with 21 bases between the two ends. The CDR3 length is 14 residues. This clonotype was observed many times. Its antigen is currently unknown. The TCR was taken from a woman younger than 30 with multiple sclerosis. Sequencing used CD4+ T cells from blood. J is TRBJ1-2 and V is TRBV29-1; D may be TRBD1 (6 bases). CDR3 nucleotide sequence: TGCAGCGCGAGGGACATTATGGACGCGGATGGCTACACCTTC. It yields the protein CSARDIMDADGYTF.